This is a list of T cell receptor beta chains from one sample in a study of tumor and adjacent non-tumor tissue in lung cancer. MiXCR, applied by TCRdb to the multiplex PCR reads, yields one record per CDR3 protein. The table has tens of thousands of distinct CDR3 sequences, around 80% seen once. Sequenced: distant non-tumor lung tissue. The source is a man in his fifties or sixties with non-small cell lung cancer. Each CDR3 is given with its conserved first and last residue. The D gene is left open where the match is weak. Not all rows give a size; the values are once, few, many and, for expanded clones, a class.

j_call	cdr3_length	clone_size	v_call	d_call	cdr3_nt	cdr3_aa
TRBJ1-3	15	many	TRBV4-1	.	TGCGCCAGCAGCCAAGGTAGAAATGTGGAAAACACCATATATTTT	CASSQGRNVENTIYF
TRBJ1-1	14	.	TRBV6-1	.	TGTGCCAGCAGCTCAGGACATCTAAACACTGAAACTTTCTTT	CASSSGHLNTETFF
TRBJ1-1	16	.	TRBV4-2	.	TGTGCCAGCAGCCGAGTCGAACAGCTTGAGAACACTGAAGCCCTCTTT	CASSRVEQLENTEALF
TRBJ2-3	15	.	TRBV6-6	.	TGTGCCAGTAGTATTACATGGGGTAGGACAGATACGCAGTATTTT	CASSITWGRTDTQYF
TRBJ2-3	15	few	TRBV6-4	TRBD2	TGTGCCAGCAGTGACTCTAGCGGGGGCACAGATACGCAGTATTTT	CASSDSSGGTDTQYF
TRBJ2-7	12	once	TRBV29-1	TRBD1	TGCAGCGTCGAACTACAGGGGCGCGAGAGGTACTTC	CSVELQGRERYF
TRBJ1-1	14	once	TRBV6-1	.	TGTGCCACCAGTTTTGGTTTTCCGAACACTGAAGTTTTCTTT	CATSFGFPNTEVFF
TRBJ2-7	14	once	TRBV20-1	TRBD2	TGCAGTGCTAGAGACCTGAGAGGGGACTACGAGCAATTCTTC	CSARDLRGDYEQFF
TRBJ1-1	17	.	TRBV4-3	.	TGCGCCAGCAGTCAAGACATTCCGGGCAGTTCGGGCACTGAAACTTTCTTT	CASSQDIPGSSGTETFF
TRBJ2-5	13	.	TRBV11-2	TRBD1	TGTGTCGGTATCTCTACAGGGGAAGAGACCCAGTACTTC	CVGISTGEETQYF
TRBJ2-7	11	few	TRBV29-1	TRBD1	TGCAGCGTCCGACAGGGGGACGAGCAGTACTTC	CSVRQGDEQYF
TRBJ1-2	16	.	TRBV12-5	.	TGTGCTAGTGGCCCGACGTGGGGAAGATTATACTATGACTACACCTTC	CASGPTWGRLYYDYTF
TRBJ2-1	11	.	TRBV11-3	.	TGTGCCAGCAGCATCCGGGGGCCGCAGTTCTTC	CASSIRGPQFF
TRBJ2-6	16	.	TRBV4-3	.	TGCGCCAGCAACCAAGAGGCGATGTCTGGGGCCAACGTCCTGACATTC	CASNQEAMSGANVLTF
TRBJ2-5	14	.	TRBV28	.	TGTGCCACCCCTGTCGGGGGGCTCCGAGAGACCCAGTACTTC	CATPVGGLRETQYF
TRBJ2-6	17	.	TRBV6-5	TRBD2	TGTGCCAGCAGTTTAGCGGGGGCTAGCTCTGGGGCCATCGTCTTGACTTTC	CASSLAGASSGAIVLTF
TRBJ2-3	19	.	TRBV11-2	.	TGTGCTAGCAGCTTAGAGGGGGGGCGCGGGGGCAATCAAACAGATACGCAGTATTTT	CASSLEGGRGGNQTDTQYF
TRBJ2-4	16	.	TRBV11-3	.	TGTGCCAGCAGCTCATCCGGGACACTCACCAAAAACATTAAGTACTTC	CASSSSGTLTKNIKYF
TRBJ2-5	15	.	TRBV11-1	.	TGTGCCAGTAGCTTAAACGGACAGAACCGAGAGACCCAGTACTTC	CASSLNGQNRETQYF
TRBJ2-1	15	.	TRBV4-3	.	TGCGCCAGCAGCCTTATCGACAGGACTTACAATGAGCGATTCTTC	CASSLIDRTYNERFF
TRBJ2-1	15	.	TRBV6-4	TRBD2	TGTGCCAGCAGTGAGACTAGCGGGGAGAGTAATGAGCATTTCTTC	CASSETSGESNEHFF
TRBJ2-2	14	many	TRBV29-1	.	TGCAGCGTCGCCCATACTGGTAGAGCCGGGGAGCTGTTTTTT	CSVAHTGRAGELFF